The 31 T cell receptor beta chains given below trace back to one sample, sequenced in a study of blood T cell repertoires in COVID-19. Sequencing used immunoSEQ multiplex PCR; TCRdb keeps in-frame clones, though not all of them. The table has under 300,000 clones, 86% seen once. Sequencing was performed on peripheral blood. The receptors here all came from a man between 60 and 75 years old with acute or convalescent COVID-19.

The V and J genes are TRBV2 and TRBJ2-7; 7 bases align to TRBD1. This CDR3 region has 14 residues. Per germline, CDR1 SNHLY and CDR2 FYNNEI. V was clipped by 6 bases and J by 2 bases; unmatched bases: 7. The CDR3 nucleotides are TGTGCCAGCAGCGGACAGGACCCTACCTACGAGCAGTACTTC. Its translation is CASSGQDPTYEQYF.

This clone has more than one count but fewer than ten. This chain connects TRBV6-6 to TRBJ2-7, with TRBD1 matching over 11 bases. Germline V gene lookup returns CDR1 MNHNY and CDR2 SVGAGI (reference sequence). Losses at the gene ends were 6 bases for V and 9 bases for J; bases not matched to a gene: 13. The CDR3 totals 15 residues. CDR3: CASRTAGQGDGGQYF. For the CDR3, the DNA is TGTGCCAGCAGAACCGCGGGACAGGGGGATGGGGGGCAGTACTTC.

The rearrangement uses TRBV29-1 and TRBJ2-3; D perhaps matches TRBD2 (6 bases). From germline, CDR1 is SQVTM and CDR2 ANQGSEA. The length of the CDR3 is 11 residues. The V and J ends lost 4 bases and 5 bases respectively, with 7 bases between them. The CDR3 protein is CSVATRDTQYF. The CDR3 DNA reads as TGCAGCGTTGCGACTAGAGATACGCAGTATTTT.

This chain uses TRBV27 with TRBJ2-3; weak D call: TRBD2 (5 bases). The length of the CDR3 is 16 residues. The V gene lost 5 bases and the J gene lost 0 bases, with 15 bases spanning the gap. CDR1 and CDR2 from the germline V gene are MNHEY and SMNVEV (reference sequence). CDR3 coding DNA: TGTGCCAGCAGTCCAATGGGAGCGCTGAGCACAGATACGCAGTATTTT. Protein sequence: CASSPMGALSTDTQYF.

This clone was seen only once. This chain joins TRBV29-1 and TRBJ1-2; no definite D call. Per the germline V gene, CDR1 is SQVTM and CDR2 is ANQGSEA. Deletions cut 3 bases from V and 6 bases from J, with 8 bases between. The CDR3 is 11 residues long. The CDR3 DNA reads TGCAGCGTTGAGGGAGATGATGGCTACACCTTC. Its translation is CSVEGDDGYTF.

This clone appeared a few times. The chain uses TRBV28 and TRBJ2-7; 8 bases match TRBD2. The length of the CDR3 is 14 residues. The V segment lost 7 bases and the J segment 1 base; nucleotides outside the gene matches: 6. Germline lookup yields CDR1 MDHEN and CDR2 SYDVKM. Here the CDR3 DNA reads TGTGCCAGCATCCCTAGCGGGCCTTCCTACGAGCAGTACTTC. It codes for CASIPSGPSYEQYF. The whole variable domain, filled in from reference TRBV28 and TRBJ2-7, reads DVKVTQSSRYLVKRTGEKVFLECVQDMDHENMFWYRQDPGLGLRLIYFSYDVKMKEKGDIPEGYSVSREKKERFSLILESASTNQTSMYLCASIPSGPSYEQYFGPGTRLTVT.

The V and J genes are TRBV12-3 or TRBV12-4 and TRBJ2-1; D ambiguous. CDR3 length: 11 residues. Trimming took off 3 bases at V and 5 bases at J, with 2 bases between the two ends. CDR3 loop: CASSFNNEQFF. The CDR3 nucleotides are TGTGCCAGCAGTTTCAACAATGAGCAGTTCTTC.

The CDR3 nucleotides read TGTGCCAGCAGTTTCCGGGGGGTCAATCAGCCCCAGCATTTT. This codes for CASSFRGVNQPQHF. This sequence joins TRBV28 and TRBJ1-5; the D gene is possibly TRBD1 (5 bases). Germline lookup yields CDR1 MDHEN and CDR2 SYDVKM. V shed 3 bases and J shed 3 bases, with 9 bases lying between them. This CDR3 has 14 amino acids.

J is TRBJ2-7 and V is TRBV30; 10 bases are shared with TRBD2. Unmatched junction bases numbered 9, after V lost 5 bases and J lost 2 bases. The CDR3 has 15 amino acids. Germline loops: CDR1 GTSNPN, CDR2 SVGIG (reference sequence). The CDR3 spells CAWSSRAGGPYEQYF. The CDR3 region has the DNA TGTGCCTGGTCCTCTCGAGCGGGAGGGCCCTACGAGCAGTACTTC.

V usage is TRBV7-2 and J usage is TRBJ1-2; a possible D gene is TRBD1 (5 bases). V was shortened by 1 base and J by 4 bases, with 16 bases between the two germline ends. CDR1 SGHTA and CDR2 FQGNSA come from the germline V gene. CDR3 length equals 16 residues. CDR3 DNA sequence: TGTGCCAGCAGCTTAGAGTATCGGCAGGGAGGCTATGGCTACACCTTC. Amino acids: CASSLEYRQGGYGYTF. The entire variable domain, with the rest obtained from reference TRBV7-2 and TRBJ1-2, is as follows: GAGVSQSPSNKVTEKGKDVELRCDPISGHTALYWYRQSLGQGLEFLIYFQGNSAPDKSGLPSDRFSAERTGGSVSTLTIQRTQQEDSAVYLCASSLEYRQGGYGYTFGSGTRLTVV.

This chain joins TRBV28 and TRBJ2-3; the match to TRBD2 covers 13 bases. Germline values: CDR1 MDHEN, CDR2 SYDVKM. This CDR3 is 18 amino acids long. J was trimmed by 2 bases and V by 7 bases; bases with no gene match: 12. CDR3 DNA sequence: TGTGCCAGCACCCCTTCCCCGGGACTAGCGGGAAACACAGATACGCAGTATTTT. Translated, it gives CASTPSPGLAGNTDTQYF. Looking up the rest from reference TRBV28 and TRBJ2-3 gives the full variable domain: DVKVTQSSRYLVKRTGEKVFLECVQDMDHENMFWYRQDPGLGLRLIYFSYDVKMKEKGDIPEGYSVSREKKERFSLILESASTNQTSMYLCASTPSPGLAGNTDTQYFGPGTRLTVL.

This sequence joins TRBV5-1 and TRBJ2-5; D not resolved. This CDR3 has 15 amino acids. Germline lookup yields CDR1 SGHRS and CDR2 YFSETQ. Trimming removed 1 base from V and 0 bases from J, with 10 bases in between. CDR3 bases: TGCGCCAGCAGCTTGAGGCAGAGGTACCAAGAGACCCAGTACTTC. Its translation is CASSLRQRYQETQYF. Together with reference TRBV5-1 and TRBJ2-5, the CDR3 gives the full variable domain: KAGVTQTPRYLIKTRGQQVTLSCSPISGHRSVSWYQQTPGQGLQFLFEYFSETQRNKGNFPGRFSGRQFSNSRSEMNVSTLELGDSALYLCASSLRQRYQETQYFGPGTRLLVL.

This rearrangement joins TRBV5-1 to TRBJ2-1; 14 nucleotides match TRBD2. Germline V gives CDR1 SGHRS, CDR2 YFSETQ. The J segment lost 8 bases and the V segment lost 6 bases, leaving 7 bases of the junction unmatched. The CDR3 totals 15 residues. The DNA for the CDR3 is TGCGCCAGCAATCCGGGACTAGCGGGAGAGGATGAGCAGTTCTTC. It specifies CASNPGLAGEDEQFF. Variable domain in full (rest from reference TRBV5-1 and TRBJ2-1): KAGVTQTPRYLIKTRGQQVTLSCSPISGHRSVSWYQQTPGQGLQFLFEYFSETQRNKGNFPGRFSGRQFSNSRSEMNVSTLELGDSALYLCASNPGLAGEDEQFFGPGTRLTVL.

V and J are TRBV4-2 and TRBJ1-6; tentatively, D is TRBD1 (5 bases). CDR1 and CDR2 (germline): LGHNA, YNFKEQ. The CDR3 sequence is 15 residues long. V gave up 1 base and J gave up 8 bases, with 12 bases separating them. The CDR3 is CASSQGWGGDSPLHF. DNA for the CDR3: TGTGCCAGCAGCCAAGGTTGGGGGGGGGATTCACCCCTCCACTTT.

Points on this clone: The junction does not match germline at one end; this may be a read error. V is TRBV12-3 or TRBV12-4 and J is TRBJ1-1; possible D gene TRBD1, 6 bases. CDR3 length equals 8 residues. In DNA form, the CDR3 reads TGTGCCAGCAGTCCTGGGGGCTGG. Translating it yields CASSPGGW.

This clone was seen a single time. The rearrangement joins TRBV28 to TRBJ1-2; TRBD1 is a possible D gene (5 bases). This CDR3 contains 15 residues. Trimming left V 6 bases short and J 5 bases short, with 19 bases between. Per the germline V gene, CDR1 is MDHEN and CDR2 is SYDVKM. This CDR3 reads CASSGAGGEGYGYTF. In DNA form, the CDR3 reads TGTGCCAGCAGCGGGGCGGGAGGCGAAGGTTATGGCTACACCTTC.

The CDR3 sequence is CASSTTRGYTF. CDR3 nucleotides: TGTGCCAGCAGTACGACACGTGGCTACACCTTC. The rearrangement joins TRBV28 to TRBJ1-2; no reliable D call. Germline lookup yields CDR1 MDHEN and CDR2 SYDVKM. CDR3 length equals 11 residues. With 5 bases removed from V and 7 bases from J, the gap between germline ends came to 8 bases.

The chain carries TRBV10-2 and TRBJ2-1; the D gene is possibly TRBD1 (5 bases). Germline-derived CDR1 and CDR2 are WSHSY and SAAADI. Trimming took 5 bases from V and 6 from J, leaving 11 bases between them. The CDR3 runs 13 residues. CDR3 sequence: CASSTTGTNEQFF. For the CDR3, the DNA is TGCGCCAGCAGTACCACAGGAACCAATGAGCAGTTCTTC.

This rearrangement joins TRBV10-2 to TRBJ1-5, with D possibly TRBD1 on 6 matching bases. V was trimmed by 3 bases and J by 4 bases, leaving 10 bases between them. The CDR3 contains 14 residues. Looked up from germline, CDR1 is WSHSY and CDR2 is SAAADI. CDR3 region: CASSERGANQPQHF. The DNA of the CDR3 is TGCGCCAGCAGTGAACGGGGGGCGAATCAGCCCCAGCATTTT.

Concerning this clone: Other nucleotide sequences in the sample specify the same CDR3. This chain joins TRBV19 and TRBJ1-5, with TRBD1 matching 8 bases. The V gene's germline CDR1 is LNHDA and CDR2 SQIVND (reference sequence). The CDR3 length is 15 residues. V trimming: 5 bases; J trimming: 0 bases; junction bases outside the gene matches: 3. The CDR3 DNA reads as TGTGCCAGTAGTTTTGGACAGGGTAGCAATCAGCCCCAGCATTTT. Encoded protein: CASSFGQGSNQPQHF.

The chain carries TRBV5-1 and TRBJ1-3, with TRBD1 identical over 7 bases. After removal of 2 bases from V and 2 bases from J, the junction contained 1 base not matched to a gene. The CDR3 length is 14 residues. Germline V gene data show CDR1 as SGHRS and CDR2 as YFSETQ. Here the CDR3 DNA reads TGCGCCAGCAGCTTCACAGGGGCTGGAAACACCATATATTTT. Translated, it gives CASSFTGAGNTIYF.

A few counts support this clone. The V and J genes are TRBV6-5 and TRBJ2-7, with 10 bases that match TRBD2. The CDR3 totals 13 residues. V shed 7 bases, J shed 2 bases, and the junction held 2 bases outside the gene matches. Germline V lookup: CDR1 MNHEY, CDR2 SVGAGI. CDR3 bases: TGTGCCAGCACCAGCGGGAGGGCCTACGAGCAGTACTTC. It codes for CASTSGRAYEQYF.

This clone was recorded only once. V gene TRBV5-6 combines with J gene TRBJ2-5; the match to TRBD2 covers 9 bases. There are 14 residues in the CDR3. Germline CDR1 SGHDT, CDR2 YYEEEE. J lost 5 bases, V lost 4 bases, and 6 bases had no gene match. The CDR3 DNA sequence: TGTGCCAGCAGCCGGACTAGCGTAAGGGAGACCCAGTACTTC. Translated: CASSRTSVRETQYF.

The chain employs TRBV27 and TRBJ1-6, with D hard to call. From germline, CDR1 is MNHEY and CDR2 SMNVEV (reference sequence). V lost 1 base and J 5 bases, leaving 6 bases between the germline ends. The CDR3 covers 14 residues. The CDR3 loop reads CASSLWQDNSPLHF. CDR3 nucleotides: TGTGCCAGCAGTTTATGGCAGGATAATTCACCCCTCCACTTT.

This clone was detected only once. The gene calls are TRBV6-2 or TRBV6-3 and TRBJ2-7; 7 bases fit TRBD2. After removal of 3 bases from V and 2 bases from J, the junction contained 7 bases not matched to a gene. Per germline, CDR1 MNHEY and CDR2 SVGEGT. This CDR3 spans 15 amino acids. Here the CDR3 reads CASSYSGGGTYEQYF. CDR3 nucleotide sequence: TGTGCCAGCAGTTATTCGGGCGGGGGTACCTACGAGCAGTACTTC.

This chain connects TRBV7-2 to TRBJ2-2; 9 nucleotides align to TRBD2. V dropped 1 base and J dropped 5; count of bases not matched to a gene: 8. This CDR3 has 17 residues. Per the germline V gene, CDR1 is SGHTA and CDR2 is FQGNSA. CDR3 loop: CASSLDSGSAPTGELFF. CDR3 sequence (DNA): TGTGCCAGCAGCTTAGATAGCGGGAGCGCCCCTACCGGGGAGCTGTTTTTT.

In this sample, this clone turned up once. Relative to the germline gene, one junction end is altered; a read error may explain this. This rearrangement joins TRBV7-7 to TRBJ2-1; TRBD2 matches 16 bases. This CDR3 spans 17 amino acids. Germline V CDR1 and CDR2: SSHAT, FNYEAQ (reference sequence). CDR3 in amino acids: CASSPGLAGGGYNEQFF. The CDR3 nucleotides read TGTGCTAGCAGCCCGGGACTAGCGGGAGGGGGGTACAATGAGCAGTTCTTC.

This chain connects TRBV6-5 to TRBJ1-1; TRBD1 agrees at 8 bases. The J segment lost 4 bases and the V segment lost 6 bases, leaving 7 bases of the junction unmatched. The CDR3 sequence is 14 residues long. In germline, CDR1 is MNHEY, CDR2 SVGAGI. CDR3 in amino acids: CASRNNRGATEAFF. The CDR3 nucleotides are TGTGCCAGCAGGAATAACAGGGGGGCCACTGAAGCTTTCTTT.

This rearrangement joins TRBV28 to TRBJ2-3, with D unresolved. The V gene lost 7 bases and the J gene lost 3 bases, with 14 bases spanning the gap. This CDR3 has 14 amino acids. Germline-derived CDR1 and CDR2 are MDHEN and SYDVKM. CDR3 residues: CASTGSGGTDTQYF. As DNA, the CDR3 is TGTGCCAGCACCGGGTCTGGCGGAACAGATACGCAGTATTTT.

The chain is built from TRBV19 and TRBJ2-1; 10 bases line up with TRBD2. The V gene's germline CDR1 is LNHDA and CDR2 SQIVND (reference sequence). The J segment lost 6 bases and the V segment lost 7 bases, leaving 9 bases of the junction unmatched. This CDR3 comprises 15 residues. DNA for the CDR3: TGTGCCAGTACCCCCCTAGCGGGAGCTCTCAATGAGCAGTTCTTC. It translates to CASTPLAGALNEQFF. Filled out from reference TRBV19 and TRBJ2-1, the complete variable domain reads DGGITQSPKYLFRKEGQNVTLSCEQNLNHDAMYWYRQDPGQGLRLIYYSQIVNDFQKGDIAEGYSVSREKKESFPLTVTSAQKNPTAFYLCASTPLAGALNEQFFGPGTRLTVL.

V is TRBV6-1 and J is TRBJ1-4, with no clear D. CDR3 length equals 16 residues. Germline V gene lookup returns CDR1 MNHNS and CDR2 SASEGT. Trimming left V 4 bases short and J 7 bases short, with 19 bases between. The CDR3 sequence is CASSAEAGVLPEKLFF. Written as DNA, the CDR3 is TGTGCCAGCAGTGCCGAGGCGGGAGTGTTACCTGAAAAACTGTTTTTT.